These 28 T cell receptor beta chains were sequenced from one sample in a study of beta chain features in type 1 diabetes. Study-level points and caveats: For Type 1 diabetes patients, all four CD4+ subsets carried TCRB CDR3s that were moderately but significantly shorter.

The study reverse transcribed the entire isolated RNA, so it sequenced expressed TCRB transcripts. Sequencing used immunoSEQ multiplex PCR; TCRdb keeps in-frame clones, though not all of them. The sample contains 100,000 to 150,000 clones, 15% to 20% of which appear only once. These receptors have no known antigen. The sequencing input was central memory CD4+ T cells from blood. All receptors come from a man between 18 and 35 years old with type 1 diabetes.

This clone was picked up a small number of times. For the CDR3, the DNA is TGTGCCTGGGAACCCAGGGTTGGGGGCAGCGAAAAACTGTTTTTT. Translated, it gives CAWEPRVGGSEKLFF. The chain joins TRBV30 to TRBJ1-4, with D perhaps TRBD1 (6 bases). V was trimmed by 5 bases and J by 8 bases, leaving 21 bases between them. The CDR3 is made up of 15 amino acids. Germline CDR1 reads GTSNPN; CDR2 reads SVGIG (reference sequence).

A few counts support this clone. J is TRBJ2-3 and V is TRBV7-9; the D is unclear. The germline CDR1 and CDR2 sequences are SEHNR and FQNEAQ (reference sequence). This CDR3 has 14 residues. Deletions cut 10 bases from V and 2 bases from J, with 16 bases between. The CDR3 DNA reads TGTGCCACCTTCAAGGCTGCCCTCACAGATACGCAGTATTTT. Protein sequence: CATFKAALTDTQYF.

This clone was seen a few times. The junction departs from the called germline gene at one end, perhaps through a read error. The V gene is TRBV4-2, the J gene TRBJ2-7; 9 bases agree with TRBD2. Germline V gene data show CDR1 as LGHNA and CDR2 as YNFKEQ. The CDR3 runs 16 residues. CDR3 in DNA: TGTGCCCGCAGCCGAGGTGGGTCTAGCGGGATTGAGGAGCAGTACTTC. It specifies CARSRGGSSGIEEQYF.

In this sample, this clone turned up many times. The gene calls are TRBV27 and TRBJ2-7; D may be TRBD2 (5 bases). V lost 4 bases, J lost 3 bases, and 19 bases lay in between. Germline CDR1 reads MNHEY; CDR2 reads SMNVEV (reference sequence). The length of the CDR3 is 16 residues. Written as DNA, the CDR3 is TGTGCCAGCAGTTCCCCGACAAGCCGGGGAGACTACGAGCAGTACTTC. Translated: CASSSPTSRGDYEQYF.

This clone was seen a handful of times. In nucleotides, the CDR3 is TGTGCCAGCAGCCCCCTTGGGGGCCTAAATCGTCCAGATACGCAGTATTTT. Its protein product is CASSPLGGLNRPDTQYF. The chain recombines TRBV9 with TRBJ2-3; the D gene is possibly TRBD1 (6 bases). V was pared by 4 bases and J by 4 bases, with 22 bases between. This CDR3 has 17 residues. CDR1 is SGDLS and CDR2 is YYNGEE in the germline V gene.

This rearrangement joins TRBV4-1 to TRBJ2-1, with D perhaps assigned TRBD1 or TRBD2 (6 bases each). CDR1 and CDR2 from the germline V gene are MGHRA and YSYEKL. The CDR3 totals 16 residues. The V gene lost 1 base and the J gene lost 0 bases, with 10 bases spanning the gap. CDR3 coding DNA: TGCGCCAGCAGCCAAGGAGGGGGGAGCTCCTACAATGAGCAGTTCTTC. Translating gives CASSQGGGSSYNEQFF.

This clone is termed medium-sized. The gene calls are TRBV29-1 and TRBJ2-3, with D perhaps TRBD1 or TRBD2 (5 bases each). Germline CDR1 and CDR2: SQVTM and ANQGSEA. The CDR3 is 11 amino acids. CDR3 nucleotide sequence: TGCGTGGGGGTTAGCACAGATACGCAGTATTTT. This encodes CVGVSTDTQYF.

The chain links TRBV4-2 to TRBJ2-3, with 9 bases lining up with TRBD2. With V trimmed by 1 base and J by 6 bases, 5 bases remained unmatched. The CDR3 is 15 amino acids. The germline V gene has CDR1 LGHNA and CDR2 YNFKEQ. The CDR3 region is CASSQGSSGEDTQYF. DNA of the CDR3: TGTGCCAGCAGCCAAGGGTCTAGCGGGGAGGATACGCAGTATTTT.

As for this clone: A much larger clone sits a single nucleotide away, making a read error possible. The chain combines TRBV7-3 with TRBJ1-1; D call uncertain. The ends were cut back, 1 base at V and 0 bases at J, with 15 bases in the middle. CDR3 size: 17 residues. The germline gives CDR1 SGHTA, CDR2 FQGTGA. For the CDR3, the DNA is TGTGCCAGCAGCTTAAATGGGCCAGTGTACATGAACACTGAAGCTTTCTTT. Residues: CASSLNGPVYMNTEAFF. The full variable domain, its missing parts supplied by reference TRBV7-3 and TRBJ1-1, is GAGVSQTPSNKVTEKGKYVELRCDPISGHTALYWYRQSLGQGPEFLIYFQGTGAADDSGLPNDRFFAVRPEGSVSTLKIQRTERGDSAVYLCASSLNGPVYMNTEAFFGQGTRLTVV.

The V gene is TRBV25-1, the J gene TRBJ2-1; D not resolved. The V end lost 3 bases, the J end lost 4 bases, and 13 bases lay between the germline ends. CDR1 and CDR2 from the germline V gene are MGHDK and SYGVNS. This CDR3 spans 15 amino acids. CDR3 loop: CASSEDEVLYNEQFF. The CDR3 DNA follows: TGTGCCAGCAGTGAGGACGAGGTGCTATACAATGAGCAGTTCTTC.

In DNA form, the CDR3 reads TGTGCCAGCAGCCATACCTACGAGCAGTACTTC. It codes for CASSHTYEQYF. The genes are TRBV6-6 and TRBJ2-7; D is unclear. The CDR3 spans 11 residues. The V and J ends lost 6 bases and 2 bases respectively, with 5 bases between them. Germline V gives CDR1 MNHNY, CDR2 SVGAGI (reference sequence).

In this sample, this clone turned up once. Other DNA sequences in the same sample also yield this CDR3. The CDR3 reads CASSEVQNQPQHF. CDR3 coding DNA: TGTGCCAGCAGTGAAGTCCAGAATCAGCCCCAGCATTTT. The chain employs TRBV6-1 and TRBJ1-5; no definite D call. The length of the CDR3 is 13 residues. Per germline, CDR1 MNHNS and CDR2 SASEGT. Trimming took off 1 base at V and 4 bases at J, with 5 bases between the two ends.

This clone was observed a few times. The chain links TRBV5-1 to TRBJ1-1; a weak D match, TRBD1 (5 bases). The V gene lost 1 base and the J gene lost 10 bases, with 14 bases spanning the gap. The CDR3 covers 13 residues. The germline V gene encodes CDR1 SGHRS and CDR2 YFSETQ. The CDR3 protein is CASSLILGDGAFF. As DNA, the CDR3 is TGCGCCAGCAGCTTGATTCTAGGGGATGGAGCTTTCTTT. Drawing the rest from reference TRBV5-1 and TRBJ1-1, the complete variable domain is KAGVTQTPRYLIKTRGQQVTLSCSPISGHRSVSWYQQTPGQGLQFLFEYFSETQRNKGNFPGRFSGRQFSNSRSEMNVSTLELGDSALYLCASSLILGDGAFFGQGTRLTVV.

This clone appeared many times. The chain uses TRBV29-1 and TRBJ1-2, with a weak D call TRBD1 (6 bases). The CDR3 loop spans 13 amino acids. V gave up 4 bases and J gave up 6 bases, with 15 bases separating them. Germline CDR1 reads SQVTM; CDR2 reads ANQGSEA. The CDR3 reads CSVAGVRADGYTF. The DNA for the CDR3 is TGCAGCGTTGCAGGGGTACGGGCGGATGGCTACACCTTC.

About this clone itself: Other DNA sequences in this specimen translate into the identical CDR3. The chain has TRBV29-1 and TRBJ1-2; 11 bases align to TRBD1. J gave up 8 bases and V 4 bases, and 6 bases lay outside the gene matches. The V gene's germline CDR1 is SQVTM and CDR2 ANQGSEA. There are 13 residues in the CDR3. The CDR3 is CSVVGQGAWGYTF. The CDR3 DNA is TGCAGCGTTGTCGGACAGGGGGCGTGGGGCTACACCTTC.

With regard to this clone: The same CDR3 arises from other DNA sequences in this sample as well. This chain joins TRBV7-6 and TRBJ2-3; TRBD1 might be the D (6 bases). This CDR3 is 15 amino acids long. CDR1 is SGHVS and CDR2 is FNYEAQ in the germline V gene. V was pared by 3 bases and J by 1 base, with 11 bases between. This CDR3 reads CASSLRKGGTDTQYF. CDR3 DNA: TGTGCCAGCAGCTTGAGAAAGGGGGGCACAGATACGCAGTATTTT.

In this sample, this clone turned up a few times. The genes are TRBV30 and TRBJ1-5, with unresolved D. The germline V gene has CDR1 GTSNPN and CDR2 SVGIG (reference sequence). V was shortened by 1 base and J by 3 bases, with 10 bases between the two germline ends. This CDR3 is built from 14 residues. The CDR3 is CAWSGVDINQPQHF. The CDR3 nucleotides read TGTGCCTGGAGTGGAGTGGATATCAATCAGCCCCAGCATTTT. Full variable domain (rest looked up from reference TRBV30 and TRBJ1-5): SQTIHQWPATLVQPVGSPLSLECTVEGTSNPNLYWYRQAAGRGLQLLFYSVGIGQISSEVPQNLSASRPQDRQFILSSKKLLLSDSGFYLCAWSGVDINQPQHFGDGTRLSIL.

The rearrangement joins TRBV7-3 to TRBJ1-2, with D maybe TRBD1 (6 bases). Germline CDR1 SGHTA, CDR2 FQGTGA. The CDR3 has 14 amino acids. The V end lost 0 bases, the J end lost 3 bases, and 8 bases lay between the germline ends. The CDR3 here is CASSLTGADYGYTF. CDR3 in DNA: TGTGCCAGCAGCTTAACGGGGGCGGACTATGGCTACACCTTC.

The gene calls are TRBV30 and TRBJ2-1, with TRBD2 matching 11 bases. The CDR3 extends over 16 amino acids. Germline CDR1 reads GTSNPN; CDR2 reads SVGIG (reference sequence). V lost 8 bases, J lost 10 bases, and 19 bases stayed unmatched. The DNA for the CDR3 is TGTGCCAGGGGGGCAACGACTAGCGGGATCCAACCAGAGCAGTTCTTC. This encodes CARGATTSGIQPEQFF.

The table lists this clone with a few counts. In DNA, the CDR3 is TGTGCCAGTAGGCCGGGACAGTCCTACGAGCAGTACTTC. Its protein is CASRPGQSYEQYF. This chain connects TRBV19 to TRBJ2-7, with 7 bases that match TRBD1. Trimming cost V 6 bases and J 1 base; bases outside gene matches: 3. CDR1 is LNHDA and CDR2 is SQIVND in the germline V gene (reference sequence). The CDR3 is 13 residues long. The entire variable domain, with the rest obtained from reference TRBV19 and TRBJ2-7, is as follows: DGGITQSPKYLFRKEGQNVTLSCEQNLNHDAMYWYRQDPGQGLRLIYYSQIVNDFQKGDIAEGYSVSREKKESFPLTVTSAQKNPTAFYLCASRPGQSYEQYFGPGTRLTVT.

V and J are TRBV7-3 and TRBJ1-4; no firm D call. V was clipped by 5 bases and J by 1 base, with 11 bases between them. Germline CDR1 is SGHTA and CDR2 is FQGTGA. The CDR3 totals 15 residues. CDR3 protein: CASSILLLTNEKLFF. CDR3 sequence (DNA): TGTGCCAGCAGCATATTATTGTTAACTAATGAAAAACTGTTTTTT.

The chain employs TRBV6-5 and TRBJ1-2; D is unresolved. Germline-derived CDR1 and CDR2 are MNHEY and SVGAGI. The CDR3 extends over 13 amino acids. V was shortened by 4 bases and J by 4 bases, with 10 bases between the two germline ends. CDR3 nucleotides: TGTGCCAGCAGTTCGCAGAACACCTATGGCTACACCTTC. Amino acid sequence: CASSSQNTYGYTF.

J is TRBJ1-5 and V is TRBV9; D uncertain. Trimming pared 4 bases from V and 6 bases from J, leaving 11 bases between. The CDR3 contains 13 residues. CDR1 is SGDLS and CDR2 is YYNGEE in the germline V gene. Here the CDR3 reads CASSRAGSQPQHF. The CDR3, as DNA: TGTGCCAGCAGCCGGGCGGGTAGTCAGCCCCAGCATTTT.

This clone has just a few counts. The chain couples TRBV11-2 to TRBJ2-4, with TRBD1 matching over 8 bases. CDR1 and CDR2 from the germline V gene are SGHAT and FQNNGV. The CDR3 has 17 amino acids. V was clipped by 5 bases and J by 3 bases; unmatched bases: 12. The CDR3 reads CASSAIQGESGKNIQYF. Here the CDR3 DNA reads TGTGCCAGCAGCGCAATACAGGGGGAATCGGGCAAAAACATTCAGTACTTC.

The chain uses TRBV11-2 and TRBJ1-1; D unresolved. The germline V and J ends were trimmed by 5 bases and 3 bases, with 16 bases remaining between them. The CDR3 consists of 15 residues. Germline V gene data show CDR1 as SGHAT and CDR2 as FQNNGV. The CDR3 loop is CASSPRGRADTEAFF. The CDR3 DNA is TGTGCCAGCAGCCCCAGAGGGAGGGCAGACACTGAAGCTTTCTTT.

This clone appeared a few times. The V and J genes are TRBV11-2 and TRBJ2-1; no clear D gene. The CDR3 loop spans 11 amino acids. The germline gives CDR1 SGHAT, CDR2 FQNNGV. V was trimmed by 5 bases and J by 6 bases, leaving 5 bases between them. The DNA for the CDR3 is TGTGCCAGCAGCCTCATCAATGAGCAGTTCTTC. Protein product: CASSLINEQFF.

This clone turned up a few times. The rearrangement uses TRBV7-9 and TRBJ1-4; TRBD1 is a possible D gene (6 bases). The CDR3 is 16 amino acids. The germline V gene encodes CDR1 SEHNR and CDR2 FQNEAQ (reference sequence). V was trimmed by 5 bases and J by 8 bases, leaving 21 bases between them. In DNA form, the CDR3 reads TGTGCCAGCAGCCCGGGGCTGGGACAACCAAGCGAAAAACTGTTTTTT. Its protein is CASSPGLGQPSEKLFF.

In this sample, this clone turned up a few times. The chain couples TRBV4-1 to TRBJ1-2, with 11 positions matching TRBD1. Looked up from germline, CDR1 is MGHRA and CDR2 is YSYEKL. Unmatched junction bases numbered 8, after V lost 4 bases and J lost 4 bases. The CDR3 spans 16 residues. CDR3 protein: CASSPGQGARGYGYTF. CDR3 sequence (DNA): TGCGCCAGCAGCCCAGGACAGGGGGCACGTGGCTATGGCTACACCTTC.